This T cell receptor beta chain is from a study of T-cell reconstitution after alpha-beta-depleted transplantation in children. This sample's TCRbeta library carried unique molecular identifier barcodes. TCRdb re-called the PCR reads with MiXCR, one entry per CDR3 protein. The sample lists approximately 510,000 distinct CDR3 sequences; around 20% were seen once. The V segment lost 6 bases and the J segment 5 bases; nucleotides outside the gene matches: 9. Per the germline V gene, CDR1 is DFQATT and CDR2 is SNEGSKA (reference sequence). The CDR3 sequence is 13 residues long. This chain links TRBV20-1 with TRBJ2-7; 8 bases are a match to TRBD1. The receptor comes from a human donor who donated a stem cell graft to a child with acute lymphoblastic leukemia. This sample comprised PBMCs from the stem cell graft donor, obtained from the stem cell graft. The CDR3: CSAGADRDDEQYF. DNA for the CDR3: TGCAGTGCAGGGGCGGACAGGGACGACGAGCAGTACTTC.